Each of the 7 T cell receptor beta chains below was sequenced from the same sample in a study of T cell responses to AZD1222 COVID-19 vaccine. Profiled with immunoSEQ multiplex PCR; TCRdb holds only in-frame clones, not every one. Of some 120,000 clones listed, around 94% are singletons. The specimen comprised peripheral blood, sampled on day 0 of AZD1222 vaccination. The source of these receptors is an adult in good health.

The gene calls are TRBV7-9 and TRBJ2-3, with D perhaps matching TRBD2 (6 bases). CDR1 is SEHNR, CDR2 FQNEAQ, per germline (reference sequence). V was trimmed by 1 base and J by 6 bases, leaving 17 bases between them. The CDR3 covers 16 residues. In DNA, the CDR3 is TGTGCCAGCAGCTTAGACGGCTTAGGAGGGCTCGATACGCAGTATTTT. Its translation: CASSLDGLGGLDTQYF.

The chain employs TRBV5-6 and TRBJ1-4; D remains ambiguous. Germline loops: CDR1 SGHDT, CDR2 YYEEEE. V was clipped by 2 bases and J by 12 bases, with 8 bases between them. The CDR3 extends over 11 amino acids. The CDR3 here is CASSFSEELFF. For the CDR3, the DNA is TGTGCCAGCAGCTTCTCCGAAGAACTGTTTTTT.

The chain has TRBV14 and TRBJ1-1, with no clear D. There are 14 residues in the CDR3. The V end lost 4 bases, the J end lost 3 bases, and 12 bases lay between the germline ends. Germline CDR1 is SGHDN and CDR2 is FVKESK. The CDR3 is CASSPDREDTEAFF. The CDR3 DNA follows: TGTGCCAGCAGCCCGGACCGGGAGGACACTGAAGCTTTCTTT.

The genes are TRBV2 and TRBJ2-5; 7 nucleotides align to TRBD1. This CDR3 contains 14 residues. Germline lookup yields CDR1 SNHLY and CDR2 FYNNEI. Trimming cost V 5 bases and J 13 bases; bases outside gene matches: 16. The CDR3 reads CASSSTGTAIRGYF. CDR3 DNA sequence: TGTGCCAGCAGTTCGACCGGGACAGCCATACGAGGGTACTTC. Combining the CDR3 with reference TRBV2 and TRBJ2-5 gives the whole variable domain EPEVTQTPSHQVTQMGQEVILRCVPISNHLYFYWYRQILGQKVEFLVSFYNNEISEKSEIFDDQFSVERPDGSNFTLKIRSTKLEDSAMYFCASSSTGTAIRGYFGPGTRLLVL.

In this sample, this clone turned up once. This chain connects TRBV27 to TRBJ1-4; perhaps TRBD1 as D (6 bases). CDR3 size: 19 residues. Trimming removed 5 bases at V and 4 bases at J, with 26 bases between. CDR1 and CDR2 (germline): MNHEY, SMNVEV (reference sequence). This CDR3 reads CASSAWKYTGLPNNEKLFF. The CDR3 DNA reads TGTGCCAGCAGTGCGTGGAAGTACACAGGGCTGCCAAATAATGAAAAACTGTTTTTT.

The V gene is TRBV4-3, the J gene TRBJ2-7; D uncertain. Trimming stripped 0 bases from V and 2 bases from J, with 11 bases between. The CDR3 covers 15 residues. In germline, CDR1 is LGHNA, CDR2 YSLEER. For the CDR3, the DNA is TGCGCCAGCAGCCAAGATGAGACTTCTACCTACGAGCAGTACTTC. The encoded protein is CASSQDETSTYEQYF.

The chain links TRBV10-3 to TRBJ2-3, with 7 bases matching TRBD2. V shed 6 bases and J 1 base; nucleotides not matched to a gene: 7. CDR3 length equals 15 residues. Germline loops: CDR1 ENHRY, CDR2 SYGVKD. CDR3 region: CAISQRELRTDTQYF. CDR3 nucleotide sequence: TGTGCCATCAGCCAGCGGGAACTACGCACAGATACGCAGTATTTT.